The 7 T cell receptor beta chains below were found in one sample sequenced in a study of blood T cell repertoires in COVID-19. The table came from immunoSEQ multiplex PCR; TCRdb's copy has only in-frame clones and leaves some out. The profile shows over 250,000 clones, approximately 83% of them singletons. The sequenced sample was peripheral blood. The receptors here all came from a woman in her seventies with acute or convalescent COVID-19.

The rearrangement links TRBV5-1 to TRBJ1-2; 7 nucleotides align to TRBD1. Germline CDR1 is SGHRS and CDR2 is YFSETQ. The CDR3 totals 15 residues. The ends lost 6 bases at V and 8 bases at J; junction bases unmatched: 16. The CDR3 loop reads CASTQGQPEYGGYTF. The CDR3 DNA reads TGCGCCAGCACACAGGGACAGCCCGAATACGGGGGCTACACCTTC.

The rearrangement uses TRBV11-2 and TRBJ1-2; TRBD1 is a possible D gene (6 bases). Between the trimmed V and J ends, which lost 4 bases and 6 bases, there was a span of 15 bases. The CDR3 consists of 14 residues. Germline V gene data show CDR1 as SGHAT and CDR2 as FQNNGV. The CDR3 region has the DNA TGTGCCAGCAGCTACCAGGGGTCTGGGAATGGCTACACCTTC. The encoded protein is CASSYQGSGNGYTF.

The chain links TRBV11-2 to TRBJ2-1, with D possibly matching TRBD2 (6 bases). This CDR3 is 15 amino acids long. Trimming cost V 5 bases and J 12 bases, with 23 bases left between them. Germline values: CDR1 SGHAT, CDR2 FQNNGV. The CDR3 region is CASSVTHQYGGRQFF. CDR3 DNA: TGTGCCAGCAGCGTTACCCACCAGTATGGGGGGAGGCAGTTCTTC. The full variable domain, with the rest looked up from reference TRBV11-2 and TRBJ2-1, is EAGVAQSPRYKIIEKRQSVAFWCNPISGHATLYWYQQILGQGPKLLIQFQNNGVVDDSQLPKDRFSAERLKGVDSTLKIQPAKLEDSAVYLCASSVTHQYGGRQFFGPGTRLTVL.

This sequence joins TRBV3-1 (or the pseudogene TRBV3-2) and TRBJ1-6; TRBD1 might be the D (5 bases). This CDR3 region has 14 residues. The V and J ends lost 4 bases and 8 bases respectively, with 12 bases between them. From germline, CDR1 is LGHDT and CDR2 YNNKEL (reference sequence). CDR3 coding DNA: TGTGCCAGCAGCCGGGGCCTCCTGGATTCACCCCTCCACTTT. It is translated as CASSRGLLDSPLHF.

The chain employs TRBV7-2 and TRBJ1-5; TRBD1 matches 12 bases. The V segment lost 5 bases and the J segment 0 bases; nucleotides outside the gene matches: 11. Germline assignment: CDR1 SGHTA and CDR2 FQGNSA. The CDR3 has 19 amino acids. The CDR3 loop is CASSPAGQGAQYSNQPQHF. CDR3 in DNA: TGTGCCAGCAGCCCAGCGGGACAGGGGGCACAATATAGCAATCAGCCCCAGCATTTT.

V gene TRBV11-2 combines with J gene TRBJ2-6; a possible D gene is TRBD1 (6 bases). Germline V lookup: CDR1 SGHAT, CDR2 FQNNGV. The CDR3 spans 19 residues. V was clipped by 1 base and J by 1 base, with 17 bases between them. The CDR3 DNA sequence: TGTGCCAGCAGCTTAGTTCCCGGACAGAAAAATTCTGGGGCCAACGTCCTGACTTTC. Translated, it gives CASSLVPGQKNSGANVLTF.

The chain links TRBV27 to TRBJ1-1; a possible D gene is TRBD1 (5 bases). CDR3 length: 14 residues. Germline-derived CDR1 and CDR2 are MNHEY and SMNVEV (reference sequence). V lost 2 bases and J lost 5, with 12 bases in between. DNA of the CDR3: TGTGCCAGCAGTTTAGGGGGGGTCACTACTGAAGCTTTCTTT. Translated: CASSLGGVTTEAFF.